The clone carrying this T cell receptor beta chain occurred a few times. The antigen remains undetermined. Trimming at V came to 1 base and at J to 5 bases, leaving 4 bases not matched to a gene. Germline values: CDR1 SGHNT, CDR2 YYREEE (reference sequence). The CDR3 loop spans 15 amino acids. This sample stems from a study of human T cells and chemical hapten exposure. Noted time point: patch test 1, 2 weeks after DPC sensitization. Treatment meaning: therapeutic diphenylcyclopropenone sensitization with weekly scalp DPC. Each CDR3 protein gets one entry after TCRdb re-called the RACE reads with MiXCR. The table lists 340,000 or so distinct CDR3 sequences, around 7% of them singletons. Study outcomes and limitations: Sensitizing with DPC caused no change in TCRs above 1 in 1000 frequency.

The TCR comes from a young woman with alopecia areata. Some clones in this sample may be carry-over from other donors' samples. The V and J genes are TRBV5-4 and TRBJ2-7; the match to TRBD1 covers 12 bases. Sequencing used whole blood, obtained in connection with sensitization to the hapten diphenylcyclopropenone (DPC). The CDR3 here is CASSLSGTGGDEQYF. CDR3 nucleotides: TGTGCCAGCAGCTTGAGTGGGACAGGGGGCGACGAGCAGTACTTC.